The entry that follows covers one T cell receptor (beta chain) sequence. Its target is unknown. This CDR3 spans 15 amino acids. The germline CDR1 and CDR2 sequences are MGHRA and YSYEKL. V was pared by 1 base and J by 3 bases, with 11 bases between. Anyone with autoimmune disease history or systemic immunosuppression was excluded. At baseline, cycle 4 day 1, and cycle 7 day 1, blood was sampled. This sample is drawn from a study of OX40 agonist ivuxolimab in advanced cancers. Across the whole study: Cancers in dose escalation were hepatocellular, melanoma, renal cell and head and neck.

Repertoires were generated with immunoSEQ multiplex PCR, while TCRdb's copy carries only in-frame clones and drops some. The sample has about 93,000 clones, roughly 92% seen once. Study-level points and caveats: Compared with CD4+, CD8+ T cells on average had more expanded clones.

The chain employs TRBV4-1 and TRBJ2-3; D might be TRBD1 or TRBD2, each matching 5 bases. Here the sequenced sample was CD4+ or CD8+ T cells sorted from blood, taken in a trial of the OX40 agonist ivuxolimab. The clonotype was recovered from an adult with an advanced solid tumor such as melanoma, head and neck, liver or kidney cancer. CDR3: CASSQGGFSTDTQYF. CDR3 nucleotide sequence: TGCGCCAGCAGCCAAGGGGGGTTTTCAACAGATACGCAGTATTTT.